Listed below are T cell receptor beta chains from one sample, sequenced in a study of PD-1 blockade in classical Hodgkin lymphoma. The assay was immunoSEQ multiplex PCR, and TCRdb's table has in-frame clones only and misses some. The sample contains approximately 44,000 clones, about 71% of which appear only once. Source: peripheral blood mononuclear cells (PBMCs), taken at baseline. All receptors come from a human donor with classical Hodgkin lymphoma. Each CDR3 is given with its conserved first and last residue. A D gene is named only where the DNA matches it firmly. Some rows mark clone size as missing; the rest say once, few, many or name a class of expanded clone.

V gene	J gene	clone size	D gene	CDR3 protein	CDR3 DNA
TRBV4-1	TRBJ1-1	-	-	CASSQRTVMNTEAFF	TGCGCCAGCAGCCAAAGGACGGTCATGAACACTGAAGCTTTCTTT
TRBV9	TRBJ2-1	-	-	CASSVEGGGYNEQFF	TGTGCCAGCAGCGTAGAGGGGGGAGGCTACAATGAGCAGTTCTTC
TRBV19	TRBJ1-6	-	-	CASSMLKSPLHF	TGTGCCAGTAGTATGCTAAAGTCACCCCTCCACTTT
TRBV7-9	TRBJ1-2	few	TRBD1	CASSYGLGQGNFGYTF	TGTGCCAGCAGTTACGGCTTGGGACAGGGGAATTTTGGCTACACCTTC
TRBV13	TRBJ1-2	-	TRBD1	CASSLGTGDYYGYTF	TGTGCCAGCAGCTTAGGGACAGGGGATTACTATGGCTACACCTTC
TRBV5-6	TRBJ2-5	-	-	CASSSTFHETQYF	TGTGCCAGCAGCTCCACCTTCCATGAGACCCAGTACTTC
TRBV19	TRBJ2-1	-	TRBD2	CASSISGTSGYNEQFF	TGTGCCAGTAGTATATCTGGGACTAGCGGGTACAATGAGCAGTTCTTC
TRBV5-1	TRBJ2-3	-	TRBD2	CASSLAPARGGTLAPTDTQYF	TGCGCCAGCAGCTTGGCTCCGGCTCGCGGGGGGACCTTAGCCCCCACAGATACGCAGTATTTT
TRBV30	TRBJ2-5	-	-	CAWSVPTLAPGDGTQYF	TGTGCCTGGAGTGTCCCCACCTTGGCTCCGGGCGATGGGACCCAGTACTTC
TRBV7-3	TRBJ2-1	-	TRBD1	CASSPGYRGLNEQFF	TGTGCCAGCAGCCCAGGGTACAGGGGGCTCAATGAGCAGTTCTTC
TRBV5-5	TRBJ1-1	-	-	CASSAWLGGITEAFF	TGTGCCAGCAGCGCCTGGTTGGGGGGCATCACTGAAGCTTTCTTT
TRBV28	TRBJ2-1	few	TRBD2	CASSAPTSGHSYNEQFF	TGTGCCAGCAGCGCACCGACTAGCGGGCACTCCTACAATGAGCAGTTCTTC
TRBV21-1	TRBJ2-1	-	-	CASSKGTGPYNEQFF	TGTGCCAGCAGCAAAGGGACAGGGCCTTACAATGAGCAGTTCTTC
TRBV4-3	TRBJ2-1	-	TRBD2	CASSQELAGNNEQFF	TGCGCCAGCAGCCAAGAACTAGCGGGGAACAATGAGCAGTTCTTC
TRBV27	TRBJ1-2	-	TRBD1	CASSLTGGPHYGYTF	TGTGCCAGCAGTTTAACAGGGGGCCCTCACTATGGCTACACCTTC
TRBV6-5	TRBJ1-1	-	-	CASSYAAGPHTEAFF	TGTGCCAGCAGTTACGCGGCAGGGCCGCACACTGAAGCTTTCTTT
TRBV30	TRBJ2-6	-	-	CAWSKSRRAGANVLTF	TGTGCCTGGAGTAAGTCCAGGCGCGCTGGGGCCAACGTCCTGACTTTC
TRBV7-9	TRBJ1-1	-	-	CASSPPSGTEAFF	TGTGCCAGCAGCCCCCCATCGGGGACTGAAGCTTTCTTT
TRBV4-2	TRBJ2-1	-	-	CASSQELVVGTITWEQFF	TGTGCCAGCAGCCAAGAGCTTGTAGTAGGTACAATCACGTGGGAGCAGTTCTTC
TRBV19	TRBJ1-3	-	-	CATTYGNTIYF	TGTGCCACTACATACGGAAACACCATATATTTT
TRBV4-2	TRBJ2-7	-	-	CASNPGLGTSYEQYF	TGTGCCAGCAACCCGGGATTAGGGACCTCCTACGAGCAGTACTTC
TRBV7-6	TRBJ1-1	medium-sized	-	CASSLATNTEAFF	TGTGCCAGCAGCTTAGCTACGAACACTGAAGCTTTCTTT
TRBV6-6	TRBJ2-1	few	TRBD2	CASSYSGLAYYNEQFF	TGTGCCAGCAGTTACTCGGGACTAGCGTACTACAATGAGCAGTTCTTC
TRBV4-2	TRBJ2-7	-	TRBD2	CASSQDASGSYEQYF	TGTGCCAGCAGCCAAGATGCTAGCGGCTCCTACGAGCAGTACTTC
TRBV19	TRBJ2-3	-	-	CASSSSGPSTDTQYF	TGTGCCAGTAGCTCATCAGGACCTAGCACAGATACGCAGTATTTT
TRBV10-3	TRBJ1-2	-	-	CAITQTPPYGYTF	TGTGCCATCACCCAAACCCCGCCCTATGGCTACACCTTC
TRBV28	TRBJ1-5	-	-	CASRGYLGPQHF	TGTGCCAGCAGGGGATACCTGGGGCCCCAGCATTTT
TRBV4-2	TRBJ1-1	-	-	CASSQGAEAFF	TGTGCCAGCAGCCAAGGGGCTGAAGCTTTCTTT
TRBV28	TRBJ2-6	-	-	CASSLEAGYSGANVLTF	TGTGCCAGCAGTTTAGAGGCAGGATACTCTGGGGCCAACGTCCTGACTTTC
TRBV6-5	TRBJ2-1	-	TRBD2	CASSYSTSSEQFF	TGTGCCAGCAGTTACTCGACTAGCTCTGAGCAGTTCTTC
TRBV9	TRBJ2-5	once	TRBD1	CASSVGTGVWEQYF	TGTGCCAGCAGCGTAGGTACAGGGGTTTGGGAGCAGTACTTC
TRBV9	TRBJ2-7	-	TRBD1	CASSPDRAFSEQYF	TGTGCCAGCAGCCCCGACAGGGCTTTTTCCGAGCAGTACTTC
TRBV5-1	TRBJ2-2	-	-	CASSPLGANTGELFF	TGCGCCAGCAGCCCACTGGGTGCGAACACCGGGGAGCTGTTTTTT
TRBV7-9	TRBJ2-2	-	-	CASSLEGELFF	TGTGCCAGCAGCTTAGAGGGGGAGCTGTTTTTT
TRBV28	TRBJ1-4	few	-	CASSFYQGNEKLFF	TGTGCCAGCAGTTTCTACCAGGGCAATGAAAAACTGTTTTTT
TRBV19	TRBJ2-7	few	TRBD2	CASSVGLGLPGEQYF	TGTGCCAGTAGTGTCGGCCTGGGACTACCTGGCGAGCAGTACTTC
TRBV30	TRBJ2-7	-	TRBD2	CAWLRGDGYEQYF	TGTGCCTGGCTACGGGGGGATGGCTACGAGCAGTACTTC
TRBV2	TRBJ1-5	once	TRBD1	CASSEALLDRGGSNQPQHF	TGTGCCAGCAGTGAAGCGCTTCTGGACAGGGGGGGTAGCAATCAGCCCCAGCATTTT
TRBV30	TRBJ2-2	-	TRBD1	CIAGGDTGELFF	TGTATAGCAGGGGGAGACACCGGGGAGCTGTTTTTT
TRBV27	TRBJ2-2	-	-	CASSLSLNNFAGELFF	TGTGCCAGCAGTTTGTCACTAAATAACTTCGCCGGGGAGCTGTTTTTT